These 9 T cell receptor beta chains share one sample of origin, sequenced in a study of OX40 agonist ivuxolimab in advanced cancers. The assay was immunoSEQ multiplex PCR, and TCRdb's table has in-frame clones only and misses some. The sample consists of around 91,000 clones, approximately 89% of them appearing once. The sample was CD4+ or CD8+ T cells sorted from blood, taken in a trial of the OX40 agonist ivuxolimab. Source of these receptors: an adult with an advanced solid tumor such as melanoma, head and neck, liver or kidney cancer.

This chain links TRBV28 with TRBJ1-2; D is unclear. The CDR3 has 12 residues. The V and J ends lost 6 bases and 8 bases respectively, with 13 bases between them. Germline CDR1 is MDHEN and CDR2 is SYDVKM. CDR3 in amino acids: CASRDSREGYTF. As DNA, the CDR3 is TGTGCCAGCAGGGACTCCCGGGAGGGCTACACCTTC.

The chain recombines TRBV6-8 with TRBJ2-7, with no clear D. V lost 6 bases to trimming and J lost 5 bases, with 2 bases between them. Per germline, CDR1 MNHGY and CDR2 SAAAGT. The CDR3 sequence is 9 residues long. CDR3 sequence (DNA): TGTGCCAGCAGGAACGAGCAGTACGTC. Protein: CASRNEQYV.

The chain links TRBV7-3 to TRBJ1-2, with TRBD1 matching 10 bases. V was pared by 5 bases and J by 4 bases, with 7 bases of the junction left unmatched. The CDR3 totals 15 residues. Germline CDR1 is SGHTA and CDR2 is FQGTGA. This chain's CDR3 is CASSPTGQGSYGYTF. CDR3 nucleotides: TGTGCCAGCAGCCCAACGGGACAGGGGTCCTATGGCTACACCTTC. Together with reference TRBV7-3 and TRBJ1-2, the CDR3 gives the full variable domain: GAGVSQTPSNKVTEKGKYVELRCDPISGHTALYWYRQSLGQGPEFLIYFQGTGAADDSGLPNDRFFAVRPEGSVSTLKIQRTERGDSAVYLCASSPTGQGSYGYTFGSGTRLTVV.

The rearrangement links TRBV5-1 to TRBJ2-3; 7 nucleotides line up with TRBD2. CDR1 and CDR2 from the germline V gene are SGHRS and YFSETQ. V dropped 0 bases and J dropped 0; count of bases not matched to a gene: 10. The CDR3 consists of 18 residues. Here the CDR3 reads CASSLAASGLPSTDTQYF. The DNA of the CDR3 is TGCGCCAGCAGCTTGGCGGCTAGCGGACTTCCTAGCACAGATACGCAGTATTTT.

This clone was found a few times. The chain has TRBV2 and TRBJ2-3; D is uncertain. The germline gives CDR1 SNHLY, CDR2 FYNNEI. This CDR3 comprises 13 residues. V dropped 5 bases and J dropped 5 bases, with 11 bases sitting between them. Here the CDR3 reads CASSLNVVDTQYF. CDR3 nucleotide sequence: TGTGCCAGCAGTCTAAACGTTGTAGATACGCAGTATTTT. The variable domain in full, with the rest retrieved from reference TRBV2 and TRBJ2-3, is EPEVTQTPSHQVTQMGQEVILRCVPISNHLYFYWYRQILGQKVEFLVSFYNNEISEKSEIFDDQFSVERPDGSNFTLKIRSTKLEDSAMYFCASSLNVVDTQYFGPGTRLTVL.

This chain joins TRBV5-6 and TRBJ2-5, with 8 bases identical to TRBD1. The CDR3 runs to 16 residues. Germline CDR1 SGHDT, CDR2 YYEEEE. V shed 4 bases and J 5 bases; nucleotides not matched to a gene: 13. CDR3 sequence (DNA): TGTGCCAGCAGCGAACTAGGGACAGGTGGAGGGGAGACCCAGTACTTC. Translation gives CASSELGTGGGETQYF.

The genes are TRBV11-2 and TRBJ2-2; TRBD2 matches 13 bases. Germline lookup yields CDR1 SGHAT and CDR2 FQNNGV. This CDR3 has 16 residues. The ends lost 4 bases at V and 6 bases at J; junction bases unmatched: 5. The CDR3 sequence: CASSSRLAGGSGELFF. CDR3 sequence (DNA): TGTGCCAGCAGCTCTCGACTAGCGGGGGGATCCGGGGAGCTGTTTTTT.

V and J are TRBV7-2 and TRBJ1-2; possible D gene TRBD1, 5 bases. V was trimmed by 1 base and J by 4 bases, leaving 10 bases between them. Germline lookup yields CDR1 SGHTA and CDR2 FQGNSA. This CDR3 contains 14 residues. Here the CDR3 reads CASSLGRGLYGYTF. DNA for the CDR3: TGTGCCAGCAGCTTAGGTCGGGGCCTCTATGGCTACACCTTC.

V and J are TRBV28 and TRBJ2-3; no definite D call. V was clipped by 6 bases and J by 10 bases, with 14 bases between them. The CDR3 is 12 amino acids. Germline assignment: CDR1 MDHEN and CDR2 SYDVKM. The CDR3 region has the DNA TGTGCCAGCAGACACTCTAGGATTGCGCAGTATTTT. Translating gives CASRHSRIAQYF.